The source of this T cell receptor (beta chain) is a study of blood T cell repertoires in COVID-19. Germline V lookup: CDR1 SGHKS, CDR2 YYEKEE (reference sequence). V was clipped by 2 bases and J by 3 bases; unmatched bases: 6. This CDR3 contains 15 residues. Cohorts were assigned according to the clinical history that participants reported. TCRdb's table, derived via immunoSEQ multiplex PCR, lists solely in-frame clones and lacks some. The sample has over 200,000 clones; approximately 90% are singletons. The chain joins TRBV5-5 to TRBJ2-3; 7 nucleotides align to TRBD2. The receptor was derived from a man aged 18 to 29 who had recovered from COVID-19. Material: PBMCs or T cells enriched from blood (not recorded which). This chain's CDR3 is CASSFSPAGTDTQYF. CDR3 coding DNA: TGTGCCAGCAGCTTCAGTCCAGCGGGGACAGATACGCAGTATTTT.